The TCR beta chain described here comes from a study of cytomegalovirus exposure and HLA in healthy donors. The PCR used 60 Vbeta and 13 Jbeta primers. Libraries were prepared by immunoSEQ multiplex PCR; TCRdb keeps only in-frame clonotypes and omits some of them. Of over 95,000 clones in the sample, 70% to 80% were seen once. This CDR3 contains 15 residues. The germline CDR1 and CDR2 sequences are MNHEY and SVGAGI. Trimming removed 8 bases from V and 0 bases from J, with 14 bases in between. This chain joins TRBV6-5 and TRBJ2-4; D gene uncertain. The sequenced sample was PBMCs. This receptor was taken from a human donor in good health. CDR3 in amino acids: CASGPRNPAKNIQYF. The DNA of the CDR3 is TGTGCCAGCGGCCCTAGGAACCCAGCCAAAAACATTCAGTACTTC.